The clone carrying this TCR beta chain was counted between two and nine times. Per the germline V gene, CDR1 is SEHNR and CDR2 is FQNEAQ (reference sequence). V lost 11 bases to trimming and J lost 0 bases, with 19 bases between them. CDR3 length: 16 amino acids. The source of the sample is a study of response to subunit inactivated influenza vaccine. A single record per CDR3 protein comes from TCRdb applying MiXCR to the RT-PCR reads. The sample holds a few hundred thousand distinct CDR3 sequences, approximately 15% seen once. The TCR comes from a man aged 50 to 60 who received an inactivated influenza vaccine. V is TRBV7-9 and J is TRBJ2-2, with unresolved D. This specimen consisted of PBMCs from blood, obtained less than 13 days after vaccination. CDR3 amino acids: CAVEGWASTNTGELFF. In DNA form, the CDR3 reads TGTGCCGTCGAAGGTTGGGCCAGCACGAACACCGGGGAGCTGTTTTTT.